By frequency in the sample, the clone carrying this T cell receptor (beta chain) is medium-sized. This specimen comes from a study of metastatic and nonmetastatic thyroid tumors. The overall study: Thyroid patients, malignant and benign, had repertoires compared across blood and tumor or nodule tissue.

Before thyroid surgery, none of the patients had received any treatment. MiXCR reprocessed the PCR reads for TCRdb. This table has under 35,000 clones, less than 40% appearing once. The CDR3 consists of 16 residues. CDR1 is LNHDA, CDR2 SQIVND, per germline (reference sequence). V lost 5 bases to trimming and J lost 3 bases; unmatched junction nucleotides: 13. The sample was tumor tissue. The V gene is TRBV19, the J gene TRBJ2-7, with 7 bases matching TRBD1. This receptor was obtained from a female donor with papillary thyroid cancer or a benign thyroid nodule (not recorded which). Some clones in this sample may be carry-over from other donors' samples. The CDR3 here is CASSARQGENHYEQYF. As DNA, the CDR3 is TGTGCCAGTAGTGCACGACAGGGAGAGAACCACTACGAGCAGTACTTC.